The present T cell receptor beta chain was sequenced within a study of blood T cells in healthy people across ages. The length of the CDR3 is 15 residues. Germline-derived CDR1 and CDR2 are DFQATT and SNEGSKA (reference sequence). The V and J ends lost 0 bases and 7 bases respectively, with 18 bases between them. In regard to this clonotype: Antigen specificity is unknown.

Study-level points and caveats: With donor CMV status unknown, expanded clonotype changes were possibly confounded. Relative to aged donors, long-lived donors carried more naive CD4+ cells and displayed higher diversity.

Then a second PCR, running roughly 6 to 11 cycles, was carried out with a sample-barcoded 5' primer and a J-beta primer mix. TCRdb fed the 5' RACE reads into MiXCR, producing one record per CDR3 protein. The sample comprises roughly 700,000 distinct CDR3 sequences, 25% of which are singletons, and under 10% rests with the top ten. These sequences were also reported in another study, on T cells of mothers and their children.

This TCR derives from a boy aged 5-17 years in good health. This rearrangement joins TRBV20-1 to TRBJ1-1, with D possibly matching TRBD1 (6 bases). Material for sequencing was blood. The CDR3 is CSARDPGHTIDEAFF. DNA for the CDR3: TGCAGTGCTAGAGACCCGGGACACACGATAGATGAAGCTTTCTTT.